This TCR beta chain was identified during a study of blood T cells in healthy people across ages. This clonotype was observed at least ten times. Then a second PCR, running roughly 6 to 12 cycles, was carried out with a sample-barcoded 5' primer and a J-beta primer mix. Each CDR3 protein is one row after TCRdb ran MiXCR on the 5' RACE reads. The sample consists of 1.5 million to 2 million distinct CDR3 sequences, 34% of them appearing once. The V end was cut by 1 base, the J end by 1 base, with 5 bases between. CDR1 and CDR2 (germline): SGHRS, YFSETQ. The CDR3 runs to 13 residues. The sequenced material came from blood. This receptor was taken from a woman under 40 in good health. This chain uses TRBV5-1 with TRBJ1-1; D is uncertain. CDR3 region: CASSLLGNTEAFF. CDR3 bases: TGCGCCAGCAGCTTGCTGGGGAACACTGAAGCTTTCTTT.